The clone carrying this T cell receptor beta chain was counted between two and nine times. Its specificity is unknown. The data are from a study of CD8 T cells in ankylosing spondylitis. Overall study results and limits: There was reportedly significant enrichment of clones that were disease-linked in matched ankylosing spondylitis synovial fluid. A motif of eight highly homologous TCR beta variants was seen as apparently characteristic of ankylosing spondylitis blood.

TCRdb re-called the 5' RACE reads with MiXCR, one entry per CDR3 protein. Here the sample spans some 140,000 distinct CDR3 sequences, under 20% being singletons. V dropped 0 bases and J dropped 4; count of bases not matched to a gene: 10. CDR3 length: 17 amino acids. Germline V gives CDR1 LGHNA, CDR2 YSLEER. The sequencing sample was made of blood, either unsorted or a sorted T cell fraction (not recorded which). The chain employs TRBV4-3 and TRBJ2-5; TRBD2 agrees at 8 bases. The clonotype originates from a male donor with ankylosing spondylitis. The DNA for the CDR3 is TGCGCCAGCAGCCAAGATCCGGCAGCGGGAGTCTTAGAGACCCAGTACTTC. Residues: CASSQDPAAGVLETQYF.